Described below is a single T cell receptor (beta chain) sequence and its context. These data come from a study of blood T cell repertoires in COVID-19. Background on the study: Acute-phase and convalescent COVID-19 samples originated in the United States, Italy and Spain.

Trimming removed 2 bases from V and 1 base from J, with 9 bases in between. Germline-derived CDR1 and CDR2 are KGHSH and LQKENI. The CDR3 is 14 amino acids. Original processing notes: Estimation of nucleated cell counts was performed using reference gene primer amplification. The protocol was immunoSEQ multiplex PCR, while the TCRdb copy is restricted to in-frame clones and leaves out a portion. Clone size and the V and J calls come from that table; the DNA yielded D and trimming. Of 70,000 to 95,000 clones listed, 70% to 85% are singletons. Material: peripheral blood. The receptor's source is a woman aged 60-75 years with acute or convalescent COVID-19. V is TRBV18 and J is TRBJ2-7; D might be TRBD1 (6 bases). The CDR3 sequence: CASSPYRESYEQYF. CDR3 sequence (DNA): TGTGCCAGCTCACCATACAGGGAATCCTACGAGCAGTACTTC. The variable domain in full, with the rest retrieved from reference TRBV18 and TRBJ2-7, is NAGVMQNPRHLVRRRGQEARLRCSPMKGHSHVYWYRQLPEEGLKFMVYLQKENIIDESGMPKERFSAEFPKEGPSILRIQQVVRGDSAAYFCASSPYRESYEQYFGPGTRLTVT.